This T cell receptor beta chain was recorded in a study of blood T cell repertoires in COVID-19. Sequencing used immunoSEQ multiplex PCR; TCRdb keeps in-frame clones, though not all of them. The table has a few hundred thousand clones, more than 75% seen once. The CDR3 sequence is 15 residues long. The germline V gene encodes CDR1 MDHEN and CDR2 SYDVKM. J gave up 5 bases and V 7 bases, and 11 bases lay outside the gene matches. The sequence derives from a man aged 40-49 years with acute or convalescent COVID-19. Input material: peripheral blood. This chain joins TRBV28 and TRBJ2-7, with TRBD1 matching 10 bases. CDR3 loop: CASTYSWDRGDEQYF. The CDR3 nucleotides read TGTGCCAGCACTTACTCCTGGGACAGGGGTGACGAGCAGTACTTC.